This TCR beta chain was recovered during a study of blood T cells in healthy people across ages. Findings and caveats of the study: It was held that the diversity estimates obtained from one million T cells were underestimates.

The draw of peripheral blood yielded around 9.6 milliliters from each donor. The second PCR ran about 6 to 11 cycles with a sample-barcoded 5' primer and J-beta primers. Researchers report that a template-switch adaptor with 12 random nucleotides tagged each cDNA molecule. One entry per CDR3 protein, called by TCRdb with MiXCR from the 5' RACE reads. The data show 550,000 to 650,000 distinct CDR3 sequences, about 25% seen once. This clonotype showed up just a few times. The target antigen is unknown. This CDR3 spans 13 amino acids. The germline gives CDR1 SQVTM, CDR2 ANQGSEA. Trimming pared 7 bases from V and 2 bases from J, leaving 14 bases between. This sample also belongs to another study, concerning T cells of mothers and their children.

This receptor was identified in a boy aged 2-9 years in good health. The genes are TRBV29-1 and TRBJ1-1; the D gene is possibly TRBD1 (6 bases). The sample consisted of blood. The CDR3 loop reads CSASQDRNTEAFF. CDR3 nucleotide sequence: TGCAGCGCCTCCCAGGACAGAAACACTGAAGCTTTCTTT.